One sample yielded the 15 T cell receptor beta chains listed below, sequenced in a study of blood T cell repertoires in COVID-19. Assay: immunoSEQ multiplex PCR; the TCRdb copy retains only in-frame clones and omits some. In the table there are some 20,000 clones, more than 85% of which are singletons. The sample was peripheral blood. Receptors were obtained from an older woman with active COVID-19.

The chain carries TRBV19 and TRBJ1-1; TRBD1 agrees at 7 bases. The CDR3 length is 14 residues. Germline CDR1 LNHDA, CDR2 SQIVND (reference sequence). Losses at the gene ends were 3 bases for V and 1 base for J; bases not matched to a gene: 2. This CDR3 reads CASSIWTGNTEAFF. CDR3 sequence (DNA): TGTGCCAGTAGTATCTGGACAGGGAACACTGAAGCTTTCTTT.

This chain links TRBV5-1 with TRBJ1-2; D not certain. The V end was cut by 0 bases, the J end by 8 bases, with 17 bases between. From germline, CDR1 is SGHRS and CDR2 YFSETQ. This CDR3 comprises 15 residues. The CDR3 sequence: CASSLDLRKLSGYTF. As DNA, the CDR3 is TGCGCCAGCAGCTTGGACTTGCGGAAGCTATCAGGCTACACCTTC.

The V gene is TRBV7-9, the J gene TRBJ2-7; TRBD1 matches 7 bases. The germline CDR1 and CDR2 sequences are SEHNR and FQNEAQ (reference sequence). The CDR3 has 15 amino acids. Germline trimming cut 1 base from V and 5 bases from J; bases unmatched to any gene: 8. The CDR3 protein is CASSLDRGLSDEQYF. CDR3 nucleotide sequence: TGTGCCAGCAGCTTAGACAGGGGATTAAGCGACGAGCAGTACTTC. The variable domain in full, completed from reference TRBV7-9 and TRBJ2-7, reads DTGVSQNPRHKITKRGQNVTFRCDPISEHNRLYWYRQTLGQGPEFLTYFQNEAQLEKSRLLSDRFSAERPKGSFSTLEIQRTEQGDSAMYLCASSLDRGLSDEQYFGPGTRLTVT.

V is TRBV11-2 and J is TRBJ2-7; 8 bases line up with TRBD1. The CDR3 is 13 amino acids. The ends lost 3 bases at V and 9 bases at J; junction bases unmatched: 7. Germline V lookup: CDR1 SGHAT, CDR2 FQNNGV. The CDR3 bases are TGTGCCAGCAGCTTTATCAGACAGGGGAGGCAGTACTTC. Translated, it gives CASSFIRQGRQYF.

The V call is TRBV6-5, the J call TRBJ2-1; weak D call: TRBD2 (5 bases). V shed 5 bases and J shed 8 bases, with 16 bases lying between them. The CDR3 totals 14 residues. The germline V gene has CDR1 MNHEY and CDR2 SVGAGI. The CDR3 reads CASSKNSQDYEQFF. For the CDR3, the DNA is TGTGCCAGCAGTAAGAACAGCCAGGACTATGAGCAGTTCTTC.

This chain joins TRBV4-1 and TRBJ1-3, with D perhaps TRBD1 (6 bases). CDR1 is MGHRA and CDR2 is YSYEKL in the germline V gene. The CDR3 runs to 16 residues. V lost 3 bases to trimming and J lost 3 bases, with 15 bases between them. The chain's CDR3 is CASSQPTGSSGNTIYF. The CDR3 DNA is TGCGCCAGCAGCCAGCCAACAGGGTCAAGTGGAAACACCATATATTTT.

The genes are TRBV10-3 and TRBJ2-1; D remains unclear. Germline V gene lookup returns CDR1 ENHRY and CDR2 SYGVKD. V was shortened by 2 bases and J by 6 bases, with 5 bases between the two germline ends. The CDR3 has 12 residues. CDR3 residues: CAISEIRNEQFF. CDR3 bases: TGTGCCATCAGTGAGATCCGCAATGAGCAGTTCTTC.

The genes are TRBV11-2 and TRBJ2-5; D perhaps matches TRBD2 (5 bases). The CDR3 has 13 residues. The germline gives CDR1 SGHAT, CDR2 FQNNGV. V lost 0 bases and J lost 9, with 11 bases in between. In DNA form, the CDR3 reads TGTGCCAGCAGCTTAGAAAGGGTCGGGGCCCAGTACTTC. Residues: CASSLERVGAQYF.

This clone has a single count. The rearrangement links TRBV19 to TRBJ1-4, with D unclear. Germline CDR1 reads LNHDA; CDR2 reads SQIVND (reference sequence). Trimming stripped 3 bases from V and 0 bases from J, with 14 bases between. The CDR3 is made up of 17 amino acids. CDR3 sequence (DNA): TGTGCCAGTAGTATGCCTCGCGAGGCTGCAACTAATGAAAAACTGTTTTTT. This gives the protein CASSMPREAATNEKLFF. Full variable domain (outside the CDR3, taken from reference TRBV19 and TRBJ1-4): DGGITQSPKYLFRKEGQNVTLSCEQNLNHDAMYWYRQDPGQGLRLIYYSQIVNDFQKGDIAEGYSVSREKKESFPLTVTSAQKNPTAFYLCASSMPREAATNEKLFFGSGTQLSVL.

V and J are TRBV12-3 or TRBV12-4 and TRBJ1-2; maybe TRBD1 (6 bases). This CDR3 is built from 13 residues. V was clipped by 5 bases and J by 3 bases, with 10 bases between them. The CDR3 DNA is TGTGCCAGCAGTGTACAGGGACACTATGGCTACACCTTC. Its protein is CASSVQGHYGYTF.

The CDR3 sequence: CASSTGTVNEKLFF. As DNA, the CDR3 is TGCGCCAGCAGCACCGGGACAGTCAATGAAAAACTGTTTTTT. The chain is built from TRBV5-1 and TRBJ1-4, with 7 bases matching TRBD1. The CDR3 length is 14 residues. V was pared by 4 bases and J by 5 bases, with 5 bases of the junction left unmatched. CDR1 and CDR2 from the germline V gene are SGHRS and YFSETQ. The variable domain in full, completed from reference TRBV5-1 and TRBJ1-4, reads KAGVTQTPRYLIKTRGQQVTLSCSPISGHRSVSWYQQTPGQGLQFLFEYFSETQRNKGNFPGRFSGRQFSNSRSEMNVSTLELGDSALYLCASSTGTVNEKLFFGSGTQLSVL.

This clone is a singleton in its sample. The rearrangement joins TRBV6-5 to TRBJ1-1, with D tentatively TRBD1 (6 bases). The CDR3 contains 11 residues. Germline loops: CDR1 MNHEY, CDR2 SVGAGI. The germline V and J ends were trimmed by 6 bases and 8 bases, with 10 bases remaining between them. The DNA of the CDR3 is TGTGCCAGCAGCGCAGGGACAGAAGCTTTCTTT. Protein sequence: CASSAGTEAFF.

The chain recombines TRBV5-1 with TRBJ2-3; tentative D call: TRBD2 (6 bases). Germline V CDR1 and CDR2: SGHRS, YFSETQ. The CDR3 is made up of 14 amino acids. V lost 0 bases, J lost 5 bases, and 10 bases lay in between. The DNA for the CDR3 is TGCGCCAGCAGCTTGGGGCTAGCGAGAGATACGCAGTATTTT. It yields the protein CASSLGLARDTQYF.

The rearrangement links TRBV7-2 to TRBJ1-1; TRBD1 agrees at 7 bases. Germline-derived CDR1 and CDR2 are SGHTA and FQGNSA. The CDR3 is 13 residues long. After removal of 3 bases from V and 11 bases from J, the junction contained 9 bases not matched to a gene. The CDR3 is CASSLGRGVMAFF. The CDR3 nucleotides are TGTGCCAGCAGCTTGGGCAGGGGGGTAATGGCTTTCTTT.

The CDR3 nucleotides are TGTGCCAGCAGTTACGAGGGGGGGCGTCAGTATGGCTACACCTTC. Amino acids: CASSYEGGRQYGYTF. V gene TRBV6-5 combines with J gene TRBJ1-2; a weak D match, TRBD1 (6 bases). CDR1 is MNHEY, CDR2 SVGAGI, per germline. The germline V and J ends were trimmed by 2 bases and 5 bases, with 15 bases remaining between them. The CDR3 is 15 amino acids.